The T cell receptor beta chain described here comes from a study of CD8 T cells in ankylosing spondylitis. Study findings and constraints: Ankylosing spondylitis blood seemed to carry a telltale TCR beta motif made of several highly homologous variants.

TCRdb reprocessed the 5' RACE reads via MiXCR and lists one record per CDR3 protein. Among hundreds of thousands of distinct CDR3 sequences, roughly 18% were seen once, and the ten largest hold around 0.92%. Concerning this clonotype: Its antigen is undetermined.

The CDR3 is made up of 15 amino acids. V lost 5 bases to trimming and J lost 1 base; unmatched junction nucleotides: 7. This TCR was recovered from a male donor with ankylosing spondylitis. The sequenced sample consisted of blood, either unsorted or a sorted T cell fraction (not recorded which). The chain combines TRBV12-3 or TRBV12-4 with TRBJ1-2; 7 bases map to TRBD1. CDR3 DNA sequence: TGTGCCAGCAGTCCGCGGACAGGCTTTAACTATGGCTACACCTTC. It yields the protein CASSPRTGFNYGYTF.